This T cell receptor beta chain comes out of a study of blood T cell repertoires in COVID-19. Background on the study: The samples span acute and convalescent COVID-19 from the United States, Italy and Spain.

This clone was found a few times. Source study methods: Amplification of reference gene primers provided the estimated nucleated cell counts. Sequencing used immunoSEQ multiplex PCR; TCRdb keeps in-frame clones, though not all of them. V and J calls and clone size are those listed in that table; D and trimming were worked out from the DNA. This sample has about 240,000 clones, with 75% to 90% found just once. The V end was cut by 2 bases, the J end by 10 bases, with 10 bases between. The germline CDR1 and CDR2 sequences are SGDLS and YYNGEE. This CDR3 has 12 residues. The chain uses TRBV9 and TRBJ2-1; tentative D call: TRBD2 (5 bases). The TCR sequence derives from a woman aged 55-69 years with active or convalescent COVID-19. The material sequenced was peripheral blood. The CDR3 DNA follows: TGTGCCAGCAGCGTGACCCGAGGGGAGCAGTTCTTC. Encoded protein: CASSVTRGEQFF.